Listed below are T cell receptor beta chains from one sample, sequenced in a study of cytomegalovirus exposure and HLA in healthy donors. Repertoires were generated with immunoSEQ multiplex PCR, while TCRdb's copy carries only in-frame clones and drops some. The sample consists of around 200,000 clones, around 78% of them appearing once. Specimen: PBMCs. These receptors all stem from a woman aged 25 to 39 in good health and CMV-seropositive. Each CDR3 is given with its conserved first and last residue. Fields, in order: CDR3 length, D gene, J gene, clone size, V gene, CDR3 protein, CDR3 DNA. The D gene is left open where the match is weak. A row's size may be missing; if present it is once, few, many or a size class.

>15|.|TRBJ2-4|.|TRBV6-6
CASSYPHLEQFIQYF
TGTGCCAGCAGTTATCCGCATTTGGAGCAGTTTATTCAGTACTTC
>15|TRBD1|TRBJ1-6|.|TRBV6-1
CASSRDREYNSPLHF
TGTGCCAGCAGCAGGGACAGGGAATATAATTCACCCCTCCACTTT
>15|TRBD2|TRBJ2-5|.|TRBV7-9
CASSLVAGGVETQYF
TGTGCCAGCAGCCTGGTAGCGGGGGGCGTTGAGACCCAGTACTTC
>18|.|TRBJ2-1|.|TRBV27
CASSTYAQVRRMKAEQFF
TGTGCCAGCAGCACATATGCTCAGGTGCGGAGGATGAAGGCTGAGCAGTTCTTC
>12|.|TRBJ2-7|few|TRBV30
CAWTRGAHEQYF
TGTGCCTGGACGCGGGGAGCCCACGAGCAGTACTTC
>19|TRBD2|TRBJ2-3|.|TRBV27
CASSPLRLAGLGGTDTQYF
TGTGCCAGCAGCCCCCTGAGGCTAGCGGGTCTCGGGGGAACAGATACGCAGTATTTT
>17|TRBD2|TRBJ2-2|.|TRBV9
CASSVGSAGGRTGELFF
TGTGCCAGCAGCGTAGGTTCAGCGGGAGGGCGAACCGGGGAGCTGTTTTTT
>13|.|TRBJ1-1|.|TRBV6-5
CASSYAGGTEAFF
TGTGCCAGCAGTTACGCGGGAGGCACTGAAGCTTTCTTT
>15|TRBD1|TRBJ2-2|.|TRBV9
CASSVGDRATGELFF
TGTGCCAGCAGCGTAGGGGACAGAGCAACCGGGGAGCTGTTTTTT
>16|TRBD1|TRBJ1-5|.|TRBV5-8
CASSLRTGRRNQPQHF
TGTGCCAGCAGCTTGCGGACAGGGCGAAGGAATCAGCCCCAGCATTTT
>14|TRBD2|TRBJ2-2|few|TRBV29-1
CSVEERESTGELFF
TGCAGCGTTGAAGAGCGGGAGAGCACCGGGGAGCTGTTTTTT
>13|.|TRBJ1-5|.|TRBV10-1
CASSEQGHQPQHF
TGCGCCAGCAGTGAACAGGGTCATCAGCCCCAGCATTTT
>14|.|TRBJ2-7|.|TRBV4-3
CASSQELRNYEQYF
TGCGCCAGCAGCCAAGAACTACGGAACTACGAGCAGTACTTC
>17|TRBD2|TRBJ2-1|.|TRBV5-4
CASSLGSGMGSYNEQFF
TGTGCCAGCAGCTTGGGTAGCGGGATGGGCTCCTACAATGAGCAGTTCTTC
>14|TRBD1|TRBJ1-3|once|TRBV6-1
CASSLQGSGNTIYF
TGTGCCAGCAGTCTACAGGGGTCTGGAAACACCATATATTTT
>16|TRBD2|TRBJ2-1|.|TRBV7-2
CASSSSGGSSYNEQFF
TGTGCCAGCAGCTCTAGCGGGGGCTCCTCCTACAATGAGCAGTTCTTC
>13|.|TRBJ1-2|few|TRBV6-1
CASRQQGSYGYTF
TGTGCCAGCAGACAACAGGGAAGCTATGGCTACACCTTC
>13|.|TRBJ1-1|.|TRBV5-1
CASSLDYGNGAFF
TGCGCCAGCAGCTTGGATTACGGGAACGGAGCTTTCTTT
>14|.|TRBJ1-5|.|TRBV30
CAWKGPGLRQPQHF
TGTGCCTGGAAGGGGCCTGGTTTGAGGCAGCCCCAGCATTTT
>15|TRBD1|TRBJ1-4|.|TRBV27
CASSPGTGANEKLFF
TGTGCCAGCAGCCCCGGGACAGGGGCTAATGAAAAACTGTTTTTT
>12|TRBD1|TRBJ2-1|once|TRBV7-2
CASSLRDRSKFF
TGTGCCAGCAGCCTCAGGGACAGATCTAAGTTCTTC
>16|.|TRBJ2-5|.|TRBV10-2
CASSEVRGADQETQYF
TGCGCCAGCAGTGAGGTTCGGGGGGCCGACCAAGAGACCCAGTACTTC
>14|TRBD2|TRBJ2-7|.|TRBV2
CASSFSGRSDEQYF
TGTGCCAGCAGCTTTAGCGGGAGAAGCGACGAGCAGTACTTC
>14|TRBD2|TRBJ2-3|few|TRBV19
CASCPSGGTDTQYF
TGTGCCAGTTGCCCTAGCGGGGGAACAGATACGCAGTATTTT
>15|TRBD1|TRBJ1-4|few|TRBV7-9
CASSPGQGAIEKLFF
TGTGCCAGCAGCCCAGGACAGGGGGCGATCGAAAAACTGTTTTTT